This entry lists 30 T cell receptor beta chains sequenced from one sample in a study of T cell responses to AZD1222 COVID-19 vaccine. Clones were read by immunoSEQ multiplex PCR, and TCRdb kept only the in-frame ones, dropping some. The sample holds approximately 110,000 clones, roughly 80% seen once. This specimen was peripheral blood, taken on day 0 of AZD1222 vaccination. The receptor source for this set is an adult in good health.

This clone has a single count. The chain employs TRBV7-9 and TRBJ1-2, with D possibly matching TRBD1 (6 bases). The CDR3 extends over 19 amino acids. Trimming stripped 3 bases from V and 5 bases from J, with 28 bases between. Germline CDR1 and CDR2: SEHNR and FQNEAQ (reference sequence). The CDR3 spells CASSLGLVPSGTRLYGYTF. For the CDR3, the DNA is TGTGCCAGCAGCTTGGGTCTCGTCCCATCCGGGACACGGCTATATGGCTACACCTTC.

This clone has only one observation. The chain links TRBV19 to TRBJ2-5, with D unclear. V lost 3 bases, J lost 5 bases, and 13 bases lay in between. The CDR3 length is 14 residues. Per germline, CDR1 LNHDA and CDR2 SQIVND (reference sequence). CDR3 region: CASSITGTDETQYF. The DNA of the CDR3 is TGTGCCAGTAGTATCACCGGTACCGATGAGACCCAGTACTTC.

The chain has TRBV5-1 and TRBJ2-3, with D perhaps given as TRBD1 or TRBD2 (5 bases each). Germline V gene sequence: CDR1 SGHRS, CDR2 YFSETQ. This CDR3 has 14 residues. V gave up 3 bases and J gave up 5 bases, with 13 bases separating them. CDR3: CASSSGPGGDTQYF. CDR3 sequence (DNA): TGCGCCAGCAGCTCGGGACCTGGGGGAGATACGCAGTATTTT.

The CDR3: CASSLDGTGLYEQYF. In DNA, the CDR3 is TGCGCCAGCAGCTTGGATGGGACAGGGCTCTACGAGCAGTACTTC. The chain is built from TRBV5-1 and TRBJ2-7, with TRBD1 identical over 9 bases. The ends lost 0 bases at V and 3 bases at J; junction bases unmatched: 4. Germline V gives CDR1 SGHRS, CDR2 YFSETQ. This CDR3 has 15 residues.

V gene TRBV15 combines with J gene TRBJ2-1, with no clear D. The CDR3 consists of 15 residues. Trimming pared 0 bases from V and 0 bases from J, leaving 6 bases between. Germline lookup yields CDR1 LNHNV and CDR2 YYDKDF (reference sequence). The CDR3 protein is CATSRETFSYNEQFF. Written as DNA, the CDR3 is TGTGCCACCAGCAGAGAGACATTCTCCTACAATGAGCAGTTCTTC.

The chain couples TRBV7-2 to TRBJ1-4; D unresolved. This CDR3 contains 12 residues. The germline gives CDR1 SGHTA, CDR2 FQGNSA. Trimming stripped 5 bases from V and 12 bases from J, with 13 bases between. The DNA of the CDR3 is TGTGCCAGCAGCCCCAACTCTAGACAACTGTTTTTT. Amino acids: CASSPNSRQLFF. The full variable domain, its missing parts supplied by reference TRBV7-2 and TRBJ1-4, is GAGVSQSPSNKVTEKGKDVELRCDPISGHTALYWYRQSLGQGLEFLIYFQGNSAPDKSGLPSDRFSAERTGGSVSTLTIQRTQQEDSAVYLCASSPNSRQLFFGSGTQLSVL.

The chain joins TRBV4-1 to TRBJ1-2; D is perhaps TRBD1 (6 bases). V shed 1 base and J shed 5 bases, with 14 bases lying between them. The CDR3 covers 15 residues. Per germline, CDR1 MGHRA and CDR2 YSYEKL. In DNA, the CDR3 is TGCGCCAGCAGCCAAGGCCCGGACAGTCCTTATGGCTACACCTTC. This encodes CASSQGPDSPYGYTF.

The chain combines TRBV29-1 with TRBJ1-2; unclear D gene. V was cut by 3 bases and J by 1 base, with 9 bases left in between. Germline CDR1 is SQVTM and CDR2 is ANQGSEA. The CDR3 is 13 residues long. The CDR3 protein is CSVDPRNNYGYTF. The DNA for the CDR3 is TGCAGCGTTGACCCCAGGAATAACTATGGCTACACCTTC.

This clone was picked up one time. In nucleotides, the CDR3 is TGTGCCAGCAGCTTAGGTGGGGGCTTGGGACAAGAGACCCAGTACTTC. This codes for CASSLGGGLGQETQYF. This rearrangement joins TRBV11-2 to TRBJ2-5, with D possibly being TRBD1 (6 bases). Germline assignment: CDR1 SGHAT and CDR2 FQNNGV. The CDR3 extends over 16 amino acids. Between the trimmed V and J ends, which lost 1 base and 2 bases, there was a span of 14 bases.

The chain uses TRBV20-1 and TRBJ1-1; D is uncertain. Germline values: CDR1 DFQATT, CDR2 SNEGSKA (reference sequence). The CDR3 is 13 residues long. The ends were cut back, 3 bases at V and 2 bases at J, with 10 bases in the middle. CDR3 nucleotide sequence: TGCAGTGCTAGTGGGCAGCCTAACACTGAAGCTTTCTTT. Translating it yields CSASGQPNTEAFF.

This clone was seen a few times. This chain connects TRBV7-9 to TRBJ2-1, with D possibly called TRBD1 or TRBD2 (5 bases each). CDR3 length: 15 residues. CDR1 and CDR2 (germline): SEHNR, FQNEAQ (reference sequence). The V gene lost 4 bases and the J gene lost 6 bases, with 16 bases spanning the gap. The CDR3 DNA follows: TGTGCCAGCAGCTCGCGCGGGCAGGGTACCAATGAGCAGTTCTTC. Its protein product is CASSSRGQGTNEQFF.

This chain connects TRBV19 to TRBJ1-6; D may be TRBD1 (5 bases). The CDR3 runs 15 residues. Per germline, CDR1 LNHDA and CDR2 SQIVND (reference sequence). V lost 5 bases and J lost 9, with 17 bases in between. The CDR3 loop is CASSFGQVISSPLHF. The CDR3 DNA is TGTGCCAGTAGTTTTGGACAAGTTATAAGTTCACCCCTCCACTTT.

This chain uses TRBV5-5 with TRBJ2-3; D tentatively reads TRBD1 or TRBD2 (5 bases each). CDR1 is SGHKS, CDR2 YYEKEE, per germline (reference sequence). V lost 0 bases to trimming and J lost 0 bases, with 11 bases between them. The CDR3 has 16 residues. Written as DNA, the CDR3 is TGTGCCAGCAGCTTGGTCGGGGCAACTAGCACAGATACGCAGTATTTT. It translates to CASSLVGATSTDTQYF.

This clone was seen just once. CDR3 residues: CASSLDPNSPLHF. CDR3 coding DNA: TGTGCCAGCAGCTTAGATCCCAATTCACCCCTCCACTTT. The V gene is TRBV5-6, the J gene TRBJ1-6; D remains ambiguous. The germline V gene has CDR1 SGHDT and CDR2 YYEEEE. The V end lost 2 bases, the J end lost 7 bases, and 7 bases lay between the germline ends. CDR3 size: 13 residues.

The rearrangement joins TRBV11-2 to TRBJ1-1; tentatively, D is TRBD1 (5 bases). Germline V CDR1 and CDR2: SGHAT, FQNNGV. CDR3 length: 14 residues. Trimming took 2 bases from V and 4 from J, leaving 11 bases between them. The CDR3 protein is CASSLQGGVTEAFF. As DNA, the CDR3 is TGTGCCAGCAGCTTACAGGGCGGCGTCACTGAAGCTTTCTTT.

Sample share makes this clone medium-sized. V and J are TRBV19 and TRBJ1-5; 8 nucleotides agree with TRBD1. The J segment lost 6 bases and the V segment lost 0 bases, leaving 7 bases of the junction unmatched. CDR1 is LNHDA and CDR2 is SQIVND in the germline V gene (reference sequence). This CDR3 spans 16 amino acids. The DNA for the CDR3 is TGTGCCAGTAGTATAGAGGGACAGGTCCTTGGTCAGCCCCAGCATTTT. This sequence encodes CASSIEGQVLGQPQHF.

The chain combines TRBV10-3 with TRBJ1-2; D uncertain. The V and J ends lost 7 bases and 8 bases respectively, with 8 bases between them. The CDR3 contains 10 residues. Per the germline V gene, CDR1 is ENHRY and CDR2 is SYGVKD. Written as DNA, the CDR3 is TGTGCCATCAAAAACTCGGGCTACACCTTC. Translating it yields CAIKNSGYTF.

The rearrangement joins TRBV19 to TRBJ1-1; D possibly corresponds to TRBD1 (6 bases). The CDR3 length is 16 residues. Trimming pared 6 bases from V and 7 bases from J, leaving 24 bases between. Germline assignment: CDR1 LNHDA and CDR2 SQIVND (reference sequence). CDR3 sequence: CASSPIVRDNSSEAFF. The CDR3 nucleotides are TGTGCCAGTAGCCCTATAGTCAGGGACAACTCTAGTGAAGCTTTCTTT. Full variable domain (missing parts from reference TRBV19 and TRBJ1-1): DGGITQSPKYLFRKEGQNVTLSCEQNLNHDAMYWYRQDPGQGLRLIYYSQIVNDFQKGDIAEGYSVSREKKESFPLTVTSAQKNPTAFYLCASSPIVRDNSSEAFFGQGTRLTVV.

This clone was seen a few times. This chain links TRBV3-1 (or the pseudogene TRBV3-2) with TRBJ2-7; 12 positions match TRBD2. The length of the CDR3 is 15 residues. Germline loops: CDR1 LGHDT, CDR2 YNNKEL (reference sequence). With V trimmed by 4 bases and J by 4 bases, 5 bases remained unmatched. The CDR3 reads CASSRSSGGGYEQYF. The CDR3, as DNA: TGTGCCAGCAGCCGCTCTAGCGGGGGGGGATACGAGCAGTACTTC.

CDR3 DNA sequence: TGTGCCAGCAGAACTATTACCGGCAGCCCGGGGCCCCGGGAGACCCAGTACTTC. Translating gives CASRTITGSPGPRETQYF. The gene calls are TRBV27 and TRBJ2-5; D is tentatively TRBD1 or TRBD2 (5 bases each). Germline V lookup: CDR1 MNHEY, CDR2 SMNVEV (reference sequence). Trimming cost V 6 bases and J 5 bases, with 28 bases left between them. CDR3 length: 18 amino acids.

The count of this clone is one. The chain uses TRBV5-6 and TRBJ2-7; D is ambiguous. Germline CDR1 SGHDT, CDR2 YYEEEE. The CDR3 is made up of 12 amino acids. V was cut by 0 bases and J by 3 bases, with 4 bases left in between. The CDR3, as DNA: TGTGCCAGCAGCTTGGACGACTACGAGCAGTACTTC. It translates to CASSLDDYEQYF.

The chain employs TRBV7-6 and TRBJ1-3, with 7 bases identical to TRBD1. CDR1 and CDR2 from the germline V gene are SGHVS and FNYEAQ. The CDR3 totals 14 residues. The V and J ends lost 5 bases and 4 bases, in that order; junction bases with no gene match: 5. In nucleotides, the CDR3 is TGTGCCAGCAGCCCAGGGGGACAGGGAAACACCATATATTTT. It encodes CASSPGGQGNTIYF.

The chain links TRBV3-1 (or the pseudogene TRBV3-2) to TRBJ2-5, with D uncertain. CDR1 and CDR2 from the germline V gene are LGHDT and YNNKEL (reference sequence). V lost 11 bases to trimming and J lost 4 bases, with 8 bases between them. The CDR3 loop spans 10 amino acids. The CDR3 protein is CASHGETQYF. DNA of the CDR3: TGTGCCTCCCATGGAGAGACCCAGTACTTC.

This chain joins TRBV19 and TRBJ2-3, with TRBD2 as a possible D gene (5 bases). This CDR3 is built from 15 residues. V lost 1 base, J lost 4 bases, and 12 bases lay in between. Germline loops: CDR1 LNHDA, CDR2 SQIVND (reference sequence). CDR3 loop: CASSIALDGPDTQYF. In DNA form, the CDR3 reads TGTGCCAGTAGTATAGCACTAGACGGGCCAGATACGCAGTATTTT.

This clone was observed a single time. The CDR3 spells CASSIRGGNNEQFF. The DNA for the CDR3 is TGTGCCAGTAGTATACGGGGGGGAAACAATGAGCAGTTCTTC. This chain links TRBV19 with TRBJ2-1; 8 bases align to TRBD2. The V gene's germline CDR1 is LNHDA and CDR2 SQIVND (reference sequence). J lost 5 bases, V lost 2 bases, and 2 bases had no gene match. The CDR3 is 14 residues long.

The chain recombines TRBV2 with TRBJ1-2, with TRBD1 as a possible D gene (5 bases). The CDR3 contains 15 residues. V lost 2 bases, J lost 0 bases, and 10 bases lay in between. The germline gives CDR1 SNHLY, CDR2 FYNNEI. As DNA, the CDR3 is TGTGCCAGCAGTGAACTAGTCAGGGCTAACTATGGCTACACCTTC. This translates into CASSELVRANYGYTF.

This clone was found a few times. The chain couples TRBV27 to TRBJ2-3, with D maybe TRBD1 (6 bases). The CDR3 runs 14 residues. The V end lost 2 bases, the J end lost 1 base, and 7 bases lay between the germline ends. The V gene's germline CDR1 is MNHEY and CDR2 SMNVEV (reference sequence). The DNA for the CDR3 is TGTGCCAGCAGTTTACGGACAGGCACAGATACGCAGTATTTT. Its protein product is CASSLRTGTDTQYF.

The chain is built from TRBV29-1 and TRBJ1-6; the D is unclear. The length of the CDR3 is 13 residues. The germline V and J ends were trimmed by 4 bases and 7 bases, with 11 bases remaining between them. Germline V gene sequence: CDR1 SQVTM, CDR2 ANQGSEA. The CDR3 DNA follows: TGCAGCGTTGCTAAGGAACTAAATTCACCCCTCCACTTT. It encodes CSVAKELNSPLHF.

The CDR3 loop reads CASSQEVGGVSYNEQFF. CDR3 DNA sequence: TGTGCCAGCAGCCAAGAGGTGGGGGGCGTCTCCTACAATGAGCAGTTCTTC. V and J are TRBV4-2 and TRBJ2-1; D may be TRBD1 or TRBD2 (6 bases each). Germline V gene lookup returns CDR1 LGHNA and CDR2 YNFKEQ. The CDR3 length is 17 residues. The germline V and J ends were trimmed by 0 bases and 0 bases, with 12 bases remaining between them.

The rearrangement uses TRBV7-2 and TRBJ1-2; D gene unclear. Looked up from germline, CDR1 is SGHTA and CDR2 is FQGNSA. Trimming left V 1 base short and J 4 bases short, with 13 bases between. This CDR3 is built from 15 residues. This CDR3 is CASSLGFGTPYGYTF. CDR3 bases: TGTGCCAGCAGCTTAGGATTTGGTACCCCCTATGGCTACACCTTC.